This T cell receptor beta chain was retrieved from a study of beta chain features in type 1 diabetes. The overall study: All samples yielded roughly 110 million examined sorted cells. Study-wide points: Shorter TCRB CDR3s, moderately but significantly so, were found in Type 1 diabetes patients in all four CD4+ subsets.

This clone was seen only a few times. The antigen remains undetermined. The whole isolated RNA underwent reverse transcription, so sequencing captured expressed TCRB transcripts. The table came from immunoSEQ multiplex PCR; TCRdb's copy has only in-frame clones and leaves some out. The sample gives 630,000 or so clones, around 15% of which show up once; just under 0.04% is in the top ten. The clonotype was recovered from a man aged 18 to 35 with type 1 diabetes. Sequenced: naive CD4+ T cells from blood.

CDR3 residues: CASSSLQTGSTEAFF. The CDR3 DNA reads TGTGCCAGCAGTTCCCTCCAGACAGGGAGCACTGAAGCTTTCTTT. J is TRBJ1-1 and V is TRBV6-5; 7 nucleotides agree with TRBD1. Germline V gene lookup returns CDR1 MNHEY and CDR2 SVGAGI. V lost 4 bases to trimming and J lost 4 bases; unmatched junction nucleotides: 9. The CDR3 is 15 amino acids.